This entry lists 23 T cell receptor beta chains sequenced from one sample in a study of blood T cell repertoires in COVID-19. Repertoires were generated with immunoSEQ multiplex PCR, while TCRdb's copy carries only in-frame clones and drops some. The table lists approximately 91,000 clones, over 70% of them singletons, with about 24% in the top ten. Sequencing used peripheral blood. Every receptor here comes from a man between 65 and 80 years old with acute or convalescent COVID-19.

The chain joins TRBV5-4 to TRBJ1-3; 7 positions agree with TRBD1. After removal of 0 bases from V and 4 bases from J, the junction contained 4 bases not matched to a gene. In germline, CDR1 is SGHNT, CDR2 YYREEE (reference sequence). The CDR3 totals 15 residues. The CDR3 reads CASSLDRGKGNTIYF. The CDR3 nucleotides read TGTGCCAGCAGCTTGGACAGGGGAAAAGGAAACACCATATATTTT.

V and J are TRBV21-1 and TRBJ2-7; the DNA was not compared with TRBD2, the D call given in the table. TRBV21-1 is described as a pseudogene. This CDR3 comprises 16 residues. CDR3 coding DNA: TGTGCCAGCAGCAAACACGGGACTAGCGAACCGGACGAGCAGTACTTC. Its translation is CASSKHGTSEPDEQYF.

The table lists this clone with a count of one. This chain joins TRBV7-9 and TRBJ2-3; 7 nucleotides align to TRBD1. Unmatched junction bases numbered 5, after V lost 6 bases and J lost 2 bases. This CDR3 contains 14 residues. Germline CDR1 and CDR2: SEHNR and FQNEAQ (reference sequence). As DNA, the CDR3 is TGTGCCAGCAGAGGACAGGTGCTCACAGATACGCAGTATTTT. Its translation is CASRGQVLTDTQYF.

This chain links TRBV30 with TRBJ1-2; D ambiguous. With 3 bases removed from V and 0 bases from J, the gap between germline ends came to 14 bases. The CDR3 loop spans 15 amino acids. Germline V gene data show CDR1 as GTSNPN and CDR2 as SVGIG (reference sequence). CDR3 nucleotide sequence: TGTGCCTGGAGGGCCTATGAGGGAGCTAACTATGGCTACACCTTC. Translated: CAWRAYEGANYGYTF.

The V call is TRBV14, the J call TRBJ2-5; possible D gene TRBD1, 5 bases. The length of the CDR3 is 15 residues. The V end was cut by 1 base, the J end by 1 base, with 10 bases between. Per germline, CDR1 SGHDN and CDR2 FVKESK. The CDR3 protein is CASSQVTGVQETQYF. The CDR3 bases are TGTGCCAGCAGCCAAGTAACAGGCGTCCAAGAGACCCAGTACTTC.

This chain joins TRBV7-9 and TRBJ2-7; D is uncertain. Germline loops: CDR1 SEHNR, CDR2 FQNEAQ (reference sequence). Trimming removed 11 bases at V and 4 bases at J, with 6 bases between. The CDR3 has 9 residues. CDR3: CAGVYEQYF. As DNA, the CDR3 is TGTGCCGGAGTTTACGAGCAGTACTTC.

V usage is TRBV3-1 (or the pseudogene TRBV3-2) and J usage is TRBJ1-4; D not certain. The germline V and J ends were trimmed by 0 bases and 7 bases, with 15 bases remaining between them. Per germline, CDR1 LGHDT and CDR2 YNNKEL (reference sequence). The CDR3 consists of 16 residues. The DNA of the CDR3 is TGTGCCAGCAGCCAAGAAGTAGGAGCCTTTCCTGAAAAACTGTTTTTT. Protein product: CASSQEVGAFPEKLFF.

CDR3 residues: CASSSSEFTGELFF. As DNA, the CDR3 is TGTGCCAGCAGCTCGAGCGAGTTCACCGGGGAGCTGTTTTTT. The rearrangement links TRBV5-4 to TRBJ2-2, with D unresolved. The CDR3 totals 14 residues. Germline-derived CDR1 and CDR2 are SGHNT and YYREEE (reference sequence). Trimming took 3 bases from V and 4 from J, leaving 10 bases between them.

The rearrangement links TRBV15 to TRBJ2-1; 11 bases are shared with TRBD2. This CDR3 comprises 18 residues. Per germline, CDR1 LNHNV and CDR2 YYDKDF (reference sequence). J gave up 9 bases and V 3 bases, and 16 bases lay outside the gene matches. DNA of the CDR3: TGTGCCACCAGCAGCGGGACTAGCGGCTCGCATGGGAATCGTGAGCAGTTCTTC. This sequence encodes CATSSGTSGSHGNREQFF.

This clone occurred a few times. The V call is TRBV27, the J call TRBJ2-3, with 7 bases that match TRBD2. The CDR3 contains 16 residues. The V gene end was trimmed by 7 bases and the J gene end by 1 base; junction bases not matched to a gene: 11. Germline loops: CDR1 MNHEY, CDR2 SMNVEV (reference sequence). Here the CDR3 reads CASIFGGCLCTDTQYF. The CDR3 nucleotides are TGTGCCAGCATCTTCGGGGGGTGCCTTTGCACAGATACGCAGTATTTT.

The chain joins TRBV11-2 to TRBJ2-1; perhaps TRBD2 as D (5 bases). This CDR3 region has 13 residues. V was trimmed by 4 bases and J by 8 bases, leaving 12 bases between them. Germline CDR1 is SGHAT and CDR2 is FQNNGV. CDR3 region: CASSSITRYEQFF. CDR3 nucleotide sequence: TGTGCCAGCAGCTCAATCACTAGGTATGAGCAGTTCTTC. Supplemented by reference TRBV11-2 and TRBJ2-1, the full variable domain reads EAGVAQSPRYKIIEKRQSVAFWCNPISGHATLYWYQQILGQGPKLLIQFQNNGVVDDSQLPKDRFSAERLKGVDSTLKIQPAKLEDSAVYLCASSSITRYEQFFGPGTRLTVL.

The CDR3 nucleotides read TGTGCCAGCAGTTTATTACTAGCGGGAGGGCCTGGAGATACGCAGTATTTT. This sequence encodes CASSLLLAGGPGDTQYF. The chain is built from TRBV27 and TRBJ2-3, with 13 bases lining up with TRBD2. Germline CDR1 reads MNHEY; CDR2 reads SMNVEV (reference sequence). This CDR3 is 17 amino acids long. Trimming removed 1 base from V and 5 bases from J; junction bases left unmatched: 6.

The V and J genes are TRBV28 and TRBJ1-1, with 9 bases fitting TRBD1. The junction had 5 bases not matched to a gene; V was cut back by 5 bases and J by 1 base. Looked up from germline, CDR1 is MDHEN and CDR2 is SYDVKM. The CDR3 extends over 15 amino acids. CDR3 protein: CASSQQGARNTEAFF. CDR3 bases: TGTGCCAGCAGTCAACAGGGGGCCAGGAACACTGAAGCTTTCTTT.

The gene calls are TRBV27 and TRBJ2-1; 7 bases align to TRBD2. This CDR3 is 14 amino acids long. Germline V gives CDR1 MNHEY, CDR2 SMNVEV (reference sequence). V lost 7 bases and J lost 4; bases outside the gene matches: 7. The CDR3 loop is CASTRAGTYNEQFF. The CDR3 DNA sequence: TGTGCCAGCACCCGAGCGGGGACTTACAATGAGCAGTTCTTC.

The genes are TRBV11-3 and TRBJ2-7, with TRBD2 matching over 7 bases. Germline V gene sequence: CDR1 SGHNT, CDR2 YENEEA. The length of the CDR3 is 13 residues. V lost 5 bases to trimming and J lost 6 bases; unmatched junction nucleotides: 7. The CDR3 loop is CASSNGLDLEQYF. The CDR3 nucleotides read TGTGCCAGCAGCAACGGACTAGACCTCGAGCAGTACTTC.

The gene calls are TRBV27 and TRBJ1-6; D possibly corresponds to TRBD1 (6 bases). V lost 5 bases and J lost 5, with 19 bases in between. Germline CDR1 and CDR2: MNHEY and SMNVEV (reference sequence). This CDR3 contains 17 residues. CDR3 nucleotides: TGTGCCAGCAGTGGCAAAGACAGGTTCGGTGATAATTCACCCCTCCACTTT. It encodes CASSGKDRFGDNSPLHF.

This clone has a handful of counts. The genes are TRBV24-1 and TRBJ1-3, with 7 nucleotides matching TRBD1. Germline CDR1 KGHDR, CDR2 SFDVKD. The CDR3 consists of 15 residues. V trimming: 4 bases; J trimming: 6 bases; junction bases outside the gene matches: 8. CDR3 sequence: CATSDPRDRENTIYF. The CDR3 DNA follows: TGTGCCACCAGTGACCCTAGGGACAGAGAAAACACCATATATTTT.

This clone showed up just a few times. V gene TRBV5-6 combines with J gene TRBJ1-2; D not resolved. V lost 4 bases and J 2 bases, leaving 15 bases between the germline ends. Germline CDR1 SGHDT, CDR2 YYEEEE. The CDR3 has 15 amino acids. The CDR3 DNA reads as TGTGCCAGCAGCCCCAGACGGCCGGGAAACTATGGCTACACCTTC. Amino acid sequence: CASSPRRPGNYGYTF.

This chain connects TRBV28 to TRBJ1-2; TRBD1 matches at 7 bases. The germline V gene has CDR1 MDHEN and CDR2 SYDVKM. V trimming: 7 bases; J trimming: 0 bases; junction bases outside the gene matches: 8. This CDR3 spans 15 amino acids. CDR3 DNA: TGTGCCAGCAACCAACTTCAGGGGGCTAACTATGGCTACACCTTC. It codes for CASNQLQGANYGYTF.

The chain uses TRBV7-2 and TRBJ2-2, with 7 bases matching TRBD1. Trimming cost V 5 bases and J 0 bases; bases outside gene matches: 12. This CDR3 is built from 18 residues. In germline, CDR1 is SGHTA, CDR2 FQGNSA. In DNA form, the CDR3 reads TGTGCCAGCAGCCCTCGGGTCCGGGACAGTCCGAACACCGGGGAGCTGTTTTTT. It yields the protein CASSPRVRDSPNTGELFF.

This rearrangement joins TRBV27 to TRBJ1-5; TRBD1 matches at 8 bases. CDR1 MNHEY and CDR2 SMNVEV come from the germline V gene (reference sequence). J lost 7 bases, V lost 6 bases, and 5 bases had no gene match. CDR3 size: 13 residues. The CDR3 protein is CASSPTGGQPQHF. The DNA of the CDR3 is TGTGCCAGCAGCCCCACAGGGGGGCAGCCCCAGCATTTT.

V gene TRBV5-1 combines with J gene TRBJ2-2; D is perhaps TRBD1 (5 bases). The V end lost 2 bases, the J end lost 1 base, and 6 bases lay between the germline ends. Looked up from germline, CDR1 is SGHRS and CDR2 is YFSETQ. This CDR3 has 14 residues. The CDR3 spells CASSFTGNTGELFF. CDR3 DNA: TGCGCCAGCAGCTTTACAGGGAACACCGGGGAGCTGTTTTTT.

This clone appeared many times. The V and J genes are TRBV6-2 or TRBV6-3 and TRBJ2-1; D remains unclear. The CDR3 runs to 14 residues. Germline CDR1 reads MNHEY; CDR2 reads SVGEGT. V lost 5 bases, J lost 5 bases, and 13 bases lay in between. CDR3 bases: TGTGCCAGCAGTACAGCAACTCTAAACAATGAGCAGTTCTTC. It encodes CASSTATLNNEQFF.